This T cell receptor beta chain was sequenced for a study of blood T cells in healthy people across ages. Together with a sample-barcoded 5' primer, a J-beta primer mix was included in a second PCR lasting roughly 6 to 12 cycles. TCRdb itself ran the 5' RACE reads through MiXCR, one entry per CDR3 protein. The sample shows hundreds of thousands of distinct CDR3 sequences, about a quarter of them seen only once. CDR1 is MNHEY, CDR2 SVGEGT, per germline. The CDR3 totals 20 residues. The V end lost 0 bases, the J end lost 0 bases, and 18 bases lay between the germline ends. The same data also went into a second study, on T cells of mothers and their children. That work contributes: Related mother and child pairs showed slightly greater overlap (not significant) than unrelated pairs did.

The sequencing input was blood. The gene calls are TRBV6-2 or TRBV6-3 and TRBJ2-6; D possibly corresponds to TRBD1 (5 bases). The receptor comes from a boy younger than 10 in good health. In DNA, the CDR3 is TGTGCCAGCAGTTACTCGAGCAGGGAAAGTGGACACTCTGGGGCCAACGTCCTGACTTTC. Its translation is CASSYSSRESGHSGANVLTF.